A single sample gave rise to the 15 T cell receptor beta chains below, sequenced in a study of blood T cells in healthy people across ages. Sample-barcoded 5' priming and a J-beta primer mix drove a second PCR of about 6 to 12 cycles. TCRdb reprocessed the 5' RACE reads with MiXCR, giving one entry per CDR3 protein. The sample holds about 1,500,000 distinct CDR3 sequences, roughly 40% seen once. Sequencing used blood. The source is a woman younger than 35 in good health.

This clonotype has more than one count but fewer than ten. The CDR3 DNA follows: TGTGCCAGCAGCTTAGAGACAGCGTCTAATTCACCCCTCCACTTT. It encodes CASSLETASNSPLHF. This chain connects TRBV7-6 to TRBJ1-6; weak D call: TRBD1 (5 bases). V was trimmed by 1 base and J by 6 bases, leaving 10 bases between them. Germline V gene sequence: CDR1 SGHVS, CDR2 FNYEAQ. The CDR3 contains 15 residues. The variable domain in full, with the rest retrieved from reference TRBV7-6 and TRBJ1-6, is GAGVSQSPRYKVTKRGQDVALRCDPISGHVSLYWYRQALGQGPEFLTYFNYEAQQDKSGLPNDRFSAERPEGSISTLTIQRTEQRDSAMYRCASSLETASNSPLHFGNGTRLTVT.

This clonotype was seen more than once but under ten times. The chain is built from TRBV10-3 and TRBJ2-1; D is undetermined. The CDR3 has 15 amino acids. Germline CDR1 ENHRY, CDR2 SYGVKD. V was clipped by 7 bases and J by 7 bases, with 20 bases between them. In DNA form, the CDR3 reads TGTGCCATCAACCCCCACGGCGGAGACATTAATGAGCAGTTCTTC. It specifies CAINPHGGDINEQFF.

The rearrangement links TRBV6-6 to TRBJ2-3; D gene unclear. The germline V gene encodes CDR1 MNHNY and CDR2 SVGAGI (reference sequence). Trimming cost V 7 bases and J 0 bases, with 17 bases left between them. There are 16 residues in the CDR3. The CDR3 is CASTRTWMSSTDTQYF. Here the CDR3 DNA reads TGTGCCAGCACCCGAACCTGGATGAGCAGCACAGATACGCAGTATTTT.

The chain links TRBV27 to TRBJ1-5; D is unresolved. Trimming left V 2 bases short and J 4 bases short, with 9 bases between. This CDR3 region has 14 residues. CDR1 and CDR2 (germline): MNHEY, SMNVEV (reference sequence). The CDR3 reads CASSLRRTNQPQHF. The CDR3 DNA reads as TGTGCCAGCAGTTTACGACGGACTAATCAGCCCCAGCATTTT.

This clonotype was seen a handful of times. The chain carries TRBV7-9 and TRBJ1-4; tentative D call: TRBD1 (5 bases). The length of the CDR3 is 12 residues. The germline gives CDR1 SEHNR, CDR2 FQNEAQ (reference sequence). The V gene lost 5 bases and the J gene lost 11 bases, with 12 bases spanning the gap. The CDR3 loop reads CASSLRDLKLFF. The CDR3 bases are TGTGCCAGCAGCCTCCGGGACCTTAAACTGTTTTTT.

The V and J genes are TRBV28 and TRBJ2-5, with a weak D call TRBD1 (6 bases). Trimming pared 4 bases from V and 5 bases from J, leaving 17 bases between. Germline V gene data show CDR1 as MDHEN and CDR2 as SYDVKM. This CDR3 is built from 15 residues. Here the CDR3 DNA reads TGTGCCAGCAGTTCAACGAACAGGGTTTGGGAGACCCAGTACTTC. It encodes CASSSTNRVWETQYF.

The rearrangement joins TRBV11-2 to TRBJ2-7; TRBD2 matches at 9 bases. The J call may be in error: the DNA end matches TRBJ2-5 better. This CDR3 spans 16 amino acids. Germline loops: CDR1 SGHAT, CDR2 FQNNGV. The CDR3 is CASSLSLSGSWETQYF. CDR3 in DNA: TGTGCCAGCAGCTTATCCCTTAGCGGGAGTTGGGAGACCCAGTACTTC.

The chain joins TRBV12-3 or TRBV12-4 to TRBJ2-4; D possibly matches TRBD1 or TRBD2 (5 bases each). The J call is doubtful: the DNA matches TRBJ2-7 better. CDR3 length: 16 amino acids. The CDR3 protein is CASSSSGRGLTYEQYF. The CDR3 nucleotides read TGTGCCAGCAGTTCCTCCGGACGGGGCCTCACCTACGAGCAGTACTTC.

This clonotype was seen only a few times. This chain links TRBV12-3 or TRBV12-4 with TRBJ2-7, with D maybe TRBD1 (6 bases). Gene TRBJ2-5 matches the end of the DNA better, so the J call may be wrong. The CDR3 spans 14 residues. The DNA for the CDR3 is TGTGCCAGCAGTTTCCGGGACACCCAAACGACCCAGTACTTC. Amino acids: CASSFRDTQTTQYF.

This clonotype showed up just a few times. This rearrangement joins TRBV29-1 to TRBJ1-1; a weak D match, TRBD1 (5 bases). The CDR3 has 12 residues. Germline values: CDR1 SQVTM, CDR2 ANQGSEA. V lost 3 bases and J 4 bases, leaving 9 bases between the germline ends. Here the CDR3 reads CSVEGPLTEAFF. The CDR3 DNA reads as TGCAGCGTTGAGGGGCCCCTCACTGAAGCTTTCTTT.

This clonotype was observed a few times. The chain combines TRBV28 with TRBJ1-4, with unresolved D. Trimming stripped 7 bases from V and 10 bases from J, with 13 bases between. The CDR3 consists of 12 residues. The V gene's germline CDR1 is MDHEN and CDR2 SYDVKM. CDR3 sequence reads: CASNKVYGKLFF. In nucleotides, the CDR3 is TGTGCCAGCAATAAGGTTTATGGAAAACTGTTTTTT.

The V and J genes are TRBV27 and TRBJ2-5; possibly TRBD2 for D (6 bases). Between the trimmed V and J ends, which lost 2 bases and 0 bases, there was a span of 10 bases. The CDR3 totals 15 residues. Germline lookup yields CDR1 MNHEY and CDR2 SMNVEV (reference sequence). CDR3 coding DNA: TGTGCCAGCAGTTTAAGCGGGCCATACCAAGAGACCCAGTACTTC. Translating it yields CASSLSGPYQETQYF.

The rearrangement uses TRBV24-1 and TRBJ2-2, with TRBD1 as a possible D gene (5 bases). Germline V lookup: CDR1 KGHDR, CDR2 SFDVKD. The germline V and J ends were trimmed by 6 bases and 4 bases, with 11 bases remaining between them. The CDR3 extends over 14 amino acids. CDR3 sequence reads: CATSPTGSTGELFF. Here the CDR3 DNA reads TGTGCCACCAGTCCCACAGGATCCACCGGGGAGCTGTTTTTT.

CDR3 loop: CASSQERGTFYGYTF. The CDR3 coding sequence is TGTGCCAGCAGCCAAGAAAGAGGTACATTCTATGGCTACACCTTC. This chain connects TRBV4-2 to TRBJ1-2; D gene uncertain. Germline assignment: CDR1 LGHNA and CDR2 YNFKEQ. V was pared by 0 bases and J by 4 bases, with 12 bases between. This CDR3 contains 15 residues.

This clonotype was counted a few times. This rearrangement joins TRBV28 to TRBJ2-1; D is unclear. Germline V gene sequence: CDR1 MDHEN, CDR2 SYDVKM. The CDR3 spans 17 residues. Deletions cut 7 bases from V and 0 bases from J, with 19 bases between. CDR3 loop: CASTPGGSRYSYNEQFF. Here the CDR3 DNA reads TGTGCCAGCACCCCGGGTGGTAGCAGGTACTCCTACAATGAGCAGTTCTTC.